The 17 T cell receptor beta chains in this list originate from one sample, sequenced in a study of blood T cell dynamics during melanoma immunotherapy. Assay: immunoSEQ multiplex PCR; the TCRdb copy retains only in-frame clones and omits some. Among 15,000 to 20,000 clones listed, 85% to 95% were seen once. Time point specified: week 3, after first cycle of checkpoint inhibitor. The sequencing here drew on effector memory CD8+ T cells from blood, taken from a patient treated with checkpoint blockade. These receptors all stem from a human donor with melanoma.

The chain combines TRBV2 with TRBJ2-7; D gene uncertain. The CDR3 consists of 12 residues. V lost 3 bases and J lost 5, with 8 bases in between. Germline CDR1 and CDR2: SNHLY and FYNNEI. The DNA of the CDR3 is TGTGCCAGCAGTGAGTTCTTCCACGAGCAGTACTTC. Protein product: CASSEFFHEQYF.

The chain employs TRBV11-2 and TRBJ2-7, with 7 bases identical to TRBD1. V gave up 5 bases and J gave up 3 bases; unmatched junction bases: 4. The CDR3 is 13 amino acids. Germline CDR1 is SGHAT and CDR2 is FQNNGV. In DNA, the CDR3 is TGTGCCAGCAGCCCCGGGACAGTCTACGAGCAGTACTTC. The encoded protein is CASSPGTVYEQYF.

The rearrangement uses TRBV2 and TRBJ1-6, with 10 bases lining up with TRBD1. Germline CDR1 reads SNHLY; CDR2 reads FYNNEI. The CDR3 sequence is 14 residues long. V was pared by 6 bases and J by 7 bases, with 3 bases of the junction left unmatched. The CDR3, as DNA: TGTGCCAGCAGCGAGACAGGGGGCAATTCACCCCTCCACTTT. Protein sequence: CASSETGGNSPLHF.

This chain links TRBV9 with TRBJ2-7; TRBD2 is a possible D gene (6 bases). Trimming removed 0 bases at V and 5 bases at J, with 12 bases between. The CDR3 is 14 amino acids. The germline gives CDR1 SGDLS, CDR2 YYNGEE. This CDR3 is CASSVDGSWNEQYF. The DNA for the CDR3 is TGTGCCAGCAGCGTAGACGGGAGTTGGAACGAGCAGTACTTC.

The CDR3 sequence is CASSPGQGAGYTGELFF. Here the CDR3 DNA reads TGTGCCAGTAGTCCGGGACAGGGGGCGGGGTACACCGGGGAGCTGTTTTTT. The chain recombines TRBV19 with TRBJ2-2; 12 bases map to TRBD1. The length of the CDR3 is 17 residues. V was pared by 5 bases and J by 3 bases, with 7 bases of the junction left unmatched. Germline loops: CDR1 LNHDA, CDR2 SQIVND (reference sequence).

V is TRBV28 and J is TRBJ2-3; D is perhaps TRBD2 (6 bases). Germline V CDR1 and CDR2: MDHEN, SYDVKM. CDR3 length: 14 residues. Trimming pared 3 bases from V and 4 bases from J, leaving 11 bases between. CDR3 sequence: CASSFGGGPDTQYF. In DNA form, the CDR3 reads TGTGCCAGCAGTTTTGGGGGAGGACCAGATACGCAGTATTTT.

The rearrangement links TRBV19 to TRBJ2-5; D not resolved. CDR3 size: 14 residues. V dropped 3 bases and J dropped 1 base, with 9 bases sitting between them. Germline V gene lookup returns CDR1 LNHDA and CDR2 SQIVND (reference sequence). The CDR3 loop is CASSMPTVQETQYF. CDR3 DNA: TGTGCCAGTAGTATGCCGACGGTCCAAGAGACCCAGTACTTC.

This rearrangement joins TRBV6-5 to TRBJ1-1; possibly TRBD1 for D (5 bases). The germline gives CDR1 MNHEY, CDR2 SVGAGI. The ends were cut back, 7 bases at V and 8 bases at J, with 23 bases in the middle. The CDR3 consists of 15 residues. CDR3 amino acids: CASILVTWDGLEAFF. The DNA for the CDR3 is TGTGCCAGCATTCTCGTTACGTGGGACGGTTTAGAAGCTTTCTTT.

This chain links TRBV4-1 with TRBJ2-5, with unresolved D. V lost 2 bases and J 11 bases, leaving 9 bases between the germline ends. There are 11 residues in the CDR3. Germline assignment: CDR1 MGHRA and CDR2 YSYEKL. This chain's CDR3 is CASSQQDEQYF. In nucleotides, the CDR3 is TGCGCCAGCAGCCAACAGGATGAGCAGTACTTC.

DNA for the CDR3: TGTGCCAGCAGTAAGGAGGGCCCTGGCACAGATACGCAGTATTTT. It translates to CASSKEGPGTDTQYF. This chain links TRBV13 with TRBJ2-3, with D possibly matching TRBD2 (6 bases). Germline assignment: CDR1 PRHDT and CDR2 FYEKMQ (reference sequence). The CDR3 has 15 amino acids. V lost 6 bases and J 1 base, leaving 14 bases between the germline ends.

The V call is TRBV9, the J call TRBJ2-3; 13 bases fit TRBD2. Trimming cost V 3 bases and J 3 bases; bases outside gene matches: 7. Germline-derived CDR1 and CDR2 are SGDLS and YYNGEE. The CDR3 covers 17 residues. CDR3 protein: CASSDRTSGSRTDTQYF. CDR3 in DNA: TGTGCCAGCAGCGATAGGACTAGCGGGAGTCGTACAGATACGCAGTATTTT.

The J gene is TRBJ2-3, the V gene TRBV19; 12 bases match TRBD2. The CDR3 length is 16 residues. V lost 1 base to trimming and J lost 4 bases; unmatched junction nucleotides: 3. Germline V gene lookup returns CDR1 LNHDA and CDR2 SQIVND (reference sequence). In DNA form, the CDR3 reads TGTGCCAGTAGTATAGGGACTAGCGGGAACTCAGATACGCAGTATTTT. Amino acids: CASSIGTSGNSDTQYF.

The V call is TRBV9, the J call TRBJ1-2; D is possibly TRBD1 (5 bases). Germline CDR1 SGDLS, CDR2 YYNGEE. The CDR3 runs to 16 residues. Trimming took 4 bases from V and 1 from J, leaving 17 bases between them. The CDR3 DNA is TGTGCCAGCAGCCTACCCTTGACAGTCGTTAACTATGGCTACACCTTC. It codes for CASSLPLTVVNYGYTF.

This chain uses TRBV4-1 with TRBJ2-1; TRBD2 matches at 10 bases. After removal of 4 bases from V and 6 bases from J, the junction contained 6 bases not matched to a gene. Germline CDR1 reads MGHRA; CDR2 reads YSYEKL. The CDR3 contains 15 residues. This chain's CDR3 is CASSPGTSVRNEQFF. CDR3 coding DNA: TGCGCCAGCAGCCCCGGGACTAGCGTTCGCAATGAGCAGTTCTTC.

The chain combines TRBV12-5 with TRBJ2-1; TRBD2 agrees at 7 bases. V was clipped by 6 bases and J by 4 bases; unmatched bases: 15. Per germline, CDR1 LGHNT and CDR2 FRNRAP. This CDR3 is built from 17 residues. Here the CDR3 DNA reads TGTGCTAGTGGGGGGTCTAGCGGTCGGCTGGGATACAATGAGCAGTTCTTC. Protein: CASGGSSGRLGYNEQFF. Filled out from reference TRBV12-5 and TRBJ2-1, the complete variable domain reads DARVTQTPRHKVTEMGQEVTMRCQPILGHNTVFWYRQTMMQGLELLAYFRNRAPLDDSGMPKDRFSAEMPDATLATLKIQPSEPRDSAVYFCASGGSSGRLGYNEQFFGPGTRLTVL.

The chain is built from TRBV7-9 and TRBJ2-2; D may be TRBD2 (6 bases). The CDR3 extends over 15 amino acids. Trimming cost V 8 bases and J 5 bases, with 18 bases left between them. CDR1 is SEHNR, CDR2 FQNEAQ, per germline (reference sequence). CDR3 DNA: TGTGCCAGCTCCCCGGGTAGCGGACCTACCGGGGAGCTGTTTTTT. Translated: CASSPGSGPTGELFF.

The chain recombines TRBV5-1 with TRBJ2-2; D possibly corresponds to TRBD1 (5 bases). Looked up from germline, CDR1 is SGHRS and CDR2 is YFSETQ. The CDR3 contains 16 residues. The V gene lost 4 bases and the J gene lost 0 bases, with 13 bases spanning the gap. CDR3 residues: CASSPDRRSNTGELFF. Written as DNA, the CDR3 is TGCGCCAGCAGCCCCGACAGAAGATCGAACACCGGGGAGCTGTTTTTT.